The 6 T cell receptor beta chains presented below share a single source sample, sequenced in a study of blood T cell repertoires in COVID-19. Produced via immunoSEQ multiplex PCR; TCRdb's table is partial and in-frame only. The sample comprises 55,000 to 80,000 clones, 83% of which are singletons, and approximately 5.3% rests with the top ten. The specimen was peripheral blood. These receptors all stem from a man aged 45-65 years with active COVID-19.

J is TRBJ2-2 and V is TRBV5-1; D is unresolved. The CDR3 covers 14 residues. The V end was cut by 5 bases, the J end by 1 base, with 9 bases between. Germline values: CDR1 SGHRS, CDR2 YFSETQ. The CDR3 is CASRAALNTGELFF. CDR3 in DNA: TGCGCCAGCAGGGCAGCGCTGAACACCGGGGAGCTGTTTTTT.

V gene TRBV19 combines with J gene TRBJ2-3; 7 nucleotides match TRBD2. Germline V gene sequence: CDR1 LNHDA, CDR2 SQIVND (reference sequence). J was trimmed by 1 base and V by 4 bases; bases with no gene match: 8. This CDR3 is built from 16 residues. The CDR3 nucleotides are TGTGCCAGTAGTAACCCAACCAGCGGGGGCACAGATACGCAGTATTTT. As protein: CASSNPTSGGTDTQYF.

This chain links TRBV28 with TRBJ2-5; 11 bases line up with TRBD2. CDR1 MDHEN and CDR2 SYDVKM come from the germline V gene. With 6 bases clipped from V and 5 bases from J, the junction kept 8 bases outside the gene matches. The length of the CDR3 is 15 residues. The CDR3, as DNA: TGTGCCAGCAGACGCACTAGCGGGAGTGGGGAGACCCAGTACTTC. The encoded protein is CASRRTSGSGETQYF.

The chain employs TRBV6-1 and TRBJ1-2, with a possible D match to TRBD1 (6 bases). The germline V gene has CDR1 MNHNS and CDR2 SASEGT. The ends were cut back, 1 base at V and 4 bases at J, with 10 bases in the middle. CDR3 length equals 14 residues. The CDR3 DNA follows: TGTGCCAGCAGTGAAGGGAAAGGGGGCTATGGCTACACCTTC. It encodes CASSEGKGGYGYTF.

The gene calls are TRBV6-5 and TRBJ2-3, with 13 bases lining up with TRBD2. Germline values: CDR1 MNHEY, CDR2 SVGAGI. V lost 0 bases, J lost 11 bases, and 8 bases stayed unmatched. There are 16 residues in the CDR3. The CDR3: CASSYSATSGRAGQYF. The CDR3 DNA follows: TGTGCCAGCAGTTACTCGGCCACTAGCGGGAGGGCCGGGCAGTATTTT.

The chain uses TRBV7-2 and TRBJ2-7, with TRBD2 matching over 7 bases. CDR1 is SGHTA and CDR2 is FQGNSA in the germline V gene. The CDR3 is 14 amino acids. With V trimmed by 1 base and J by 0 bases, 0 bases remained unmatched. CDR3 DNA: TGTGCCAGCAGCTTAGGCGGGGGCTCCTACGAGCAGTACTTC. This encodes CASSLGGGSYEQYF.